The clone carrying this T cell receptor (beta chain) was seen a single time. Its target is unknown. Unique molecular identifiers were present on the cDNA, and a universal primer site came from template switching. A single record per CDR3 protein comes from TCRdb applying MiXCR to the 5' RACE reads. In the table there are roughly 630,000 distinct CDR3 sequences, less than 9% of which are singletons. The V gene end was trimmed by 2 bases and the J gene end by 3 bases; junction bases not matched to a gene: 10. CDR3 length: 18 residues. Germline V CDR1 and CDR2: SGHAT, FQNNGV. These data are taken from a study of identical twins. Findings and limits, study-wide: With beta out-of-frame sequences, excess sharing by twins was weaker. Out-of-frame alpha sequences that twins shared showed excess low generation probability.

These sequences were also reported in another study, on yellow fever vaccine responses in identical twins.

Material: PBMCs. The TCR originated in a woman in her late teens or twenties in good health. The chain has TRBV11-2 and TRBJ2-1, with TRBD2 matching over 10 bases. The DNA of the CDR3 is TGTGCCAGCAGCTTACTGAAAGGAACTAGCGGGATCTACAATGAGCAGTTCTTC. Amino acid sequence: CASSLLKGTSGIYNEQFF.